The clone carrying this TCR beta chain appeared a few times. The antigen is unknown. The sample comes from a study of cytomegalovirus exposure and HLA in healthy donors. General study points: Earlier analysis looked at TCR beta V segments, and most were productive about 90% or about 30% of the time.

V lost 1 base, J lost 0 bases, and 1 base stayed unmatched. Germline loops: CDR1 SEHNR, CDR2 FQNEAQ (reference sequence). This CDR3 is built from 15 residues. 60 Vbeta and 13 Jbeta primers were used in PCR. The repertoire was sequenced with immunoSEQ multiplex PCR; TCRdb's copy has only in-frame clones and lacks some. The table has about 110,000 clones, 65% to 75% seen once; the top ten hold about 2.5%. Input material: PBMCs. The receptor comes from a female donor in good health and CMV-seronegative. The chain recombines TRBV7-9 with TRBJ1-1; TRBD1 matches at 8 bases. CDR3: CASSLGQGMNTEAFF. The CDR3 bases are TGTGCCAGCAGCTTAGGACAGGGGATGAACACTGAAGCTTTCTTT.